This is a list of T cell receptor beta chains from one sample in a study of CD8+ T cells in alopecia areata. This table comes from immunoSEQ multiplex PCR, and its TCRdb copy is limited to in-frame clones, with some not included. The repertoire has more than 150,000 clones, around 49% of them found once; the top ten carry 10%. This sample comprised CD8+ T cells sorted from blood, obtained at week 52, from a patient treated with tofacitinib. These receptors were taken from a human donor with alopecia areata. CDR3s include the opening cysteine and the closing phenylalanine or tryptophan. D genes are given only for firm matches. A clone size is listed for some rows: how often the clone was seen (once, few, many), or a class if it is expanded.

d_gene: TRBD1; v_gene: TRBV10-3; abundance: NA; len: 19; j_gene: TRBJ1-2; CDR3aa: CAISESLKTWAGGNYGYTF; CDR3nt: TGTGCCATCAGTGAGTCTCTAAAAACTTGGGCAGGGGGCAACTATGGCTACACCTTC
d_gene: TRBD2; v_gene: TRBV9; abundance: NA; len: 15; j_gene: TRBJ2-1; CDR3aa: CASSPSAGAHNEQFF; CDR3nt: TGTGCCAGCAGCCCATCAGCGGGGGCCCACAATGAGCAGTTCTTC
d_gene: NA; v_gene: TRBV25-1; abundance: few; len: 13; j_gene: TRBJ1-1; CDR3aa: CASSWSLNTEAFF; CDR3nt: TGTGCCAGCAGTTGGAGTCTGAACACTGAAGCTTTCTTT
d_gene: NA; v_gene: TRBV5-1; abundance: NA; len: 15; j_gene: TRBJ1-6; CDR3aa: CASSSGRDNNSPLHF; CDR3nt: TGCGCCAGCAGCTCTGGTCGGGACAATAATTCACCCCTCCACTTT
d_gene: NA; v_gene: TRBV7-2; abundance: NA; len: 16; j_gene: TRBJ2-5; CDR3aa: CASSFSPSWYQETQYF; CDR3nt: TGTGCCAGCAGCTTCTCGCCTAGCTGGTACCAAGAGACCCAGTACTTC
d_gene: NA; v_gene: TRBV2; abundance: NA; len: 11; j_gene: TRBJ2-3; CDR3aa: CASLDSDTQYF; CDR3nt: TGTGCCAGCCTCGACAGCGATACGCAGTATTTT
d_gene: NA; v_gene: TRBV7-6; abundance: NA; len: 13; j_gene: TRBJ2-3; CDR3aa: CASSPLRADTQYF; CDR3nt: TGTGCCAGCAGCCCACTCCGGGCAGATACGCAGTATTTT
d_gene: NA; v_gene: TRBV5-4; abundance: NA; len: 13; j_gene: TRBJ2-5; CDR3aa: CASGRGNQETQYF; CDR3nt: TGTGCCAGTGGGCGGGGAAACCAAGAGACCCAGTACTTC
d_gene: NA; v_gene: TRBV30; abundance: NA; len: 13; j_gene: TRBJ1-4; CDR3aa: CAWNWGTNEKLFF; CDR3nt: TGTGCCTGGAACTGGGGTACTAATGAAAAACTGTTTTTT
d_gene: NA; v_gene: TRBV30; abundance: NA; len: 15; j_gene: TRBJ2-3; CDR3aa: CAWSIQSHPTDTQYF; CDR3nt: TGTGCCTGGAGTATTCAAAGCCACCCCACAGATACGCAGTATTTT